Included here is one T cell receptor beta chain sequence, with context. This clone was detected a few times. This clone's antigen is unknown. Qualities for individual bases were not recorded, and no much larger clone is one base off. The sample originates from a study of blood T cell repertoires in COVID-19 (dated by TCRdb to 2018 to 2021). Regarding the complete study: Samples covering the acute and convalescent phases of COVID-19 were provided by collaborators in the United States, Italy and Spain. The repertoires were made available in a free public database intended to serve as a resource for research on the immune response to SARS-CoV-2. Nearly every sample came with metadata listing a de-identified subject ID, COVID-19 status, age in years and sex. The material from the prospective study consisted of cDNA or gDNA derived from T cells, B-cell-depleted T cells, or PBMCs. The samples were drawn from the first 160 participants of the ongoing ImmuneRACE study and from 1,254 subjects provided by 6 global collaborators. Deeply sampled blood TCRbeta repertoires from subjects exposed to, actively infected with, or recovered from COVID-19 were included in the dataset. Where HLA class I and class II types were available, the types were taken from metadata supplied by the sample provider, not from assay-based typing. Study-wide findings and limitations: Clinical and demographic metadata were provided uncurated, with the amount varying by source and participant.

The germline V gene gives CDR1 as SQVTM and CDR2 as ANQGSEA. V lost 5 bases and J lost 2 bases; the stretch between them is 7 bases long. From the cysteine through the phenylalanine, the CDR3 covers 12 amino acids. Only CDR3 DNA is held: 36 bases, read in frame from base 1. TCRbeta CDR3 regions were amplified from genomic DNA using the immunoSEQ Assay, a bias-controlled multiplex PCR. The authors' pipeline ran thus. Within the assay, amplification of reference gene primers was used to estimate how many nucleated cells each sample contained. Sequence reads were collapsed and filtered to measure the absolute abundance of every unique TCRbeta CDR3 rearrangement. For each sample, productive Simpson clonality was calculated as the square root of Simpson's diversity index across productive rearrangements. The immuneACCESS repertoire file appears here via TCRdb, limited to in-frame rearrangements. These files lack a portion of the clones; in checked studies, under half of the deficit traces to unresolved V genes, and the cause of the others is not known. The V and J calls and the clone size are those of that table, but D and trimming were determined from the DNA. Here the sample has fewer than 250,000 clones; more than 60% occur a single time. The biggest ten clones account for around 11% of the sample.

The collaborating institutions used their own protocols to collect whole blood in K2EDTA tubes. For TCRbeta analysis, collaborator samples were shipped as frozen whole blood, as isolated PBMCs, or as DNA extracted from either sample type. The V and J genes are TRBV29-1 and TRBJ2-1, with TRBD1 perhaps the D gene, on 6 matching bases. The specimen sequenced was peripheral blood. The clonotype originates from a woman between 45 and 65 years old with acute or convalescent COVID-19. The DNA reads as follows: TGCAGCGTTCGGACAGCCTACAATGAGCAGTTCTTC. It specifies CSVRTAYNEQFF.